The clone carrying this TCR beta chain was observed at least ten times. The CDR3 has 11 amino acids. CDR1 and CDR2 from the germline V gene are SGDLS and YYNGEE. The V gene lost 0 bases and the J gene lost 10 bases, with 5 bases spanning the gap. The cDNA was synthesized by 5'RACE incorporating 10-nucleotide random UMIs. Via MiXCR, TCRdb re-called the 5' RACE reads, giving one row per CDR3 protein. This table has 50,000 to 60,000 distinct CDR3 sequences, 2% to 2.5% appearing once. This sample is part of a study of neurological immune-mediated disorders. Study as a whole: For the 35 or so multiple sclerosis patients, the disease was relapsing-remitting in roughly 31 and secondary progressive in 3.

The V call is TRBV9, the J call TRBJ2-1, with D possibly TRBD1 on 5 matching bases. The receptor was isolated from a man in his forties or fifties with multiple sclerosis. Sequenced input: PBMCs. Here the CDR3 reads CASSVEGEQFF. In DNA, the CDR3 is TGTGCCAGCAGCGTAGAGGGGGAGCAGTTCTTC.